What follows is one T cell receptor beta chain and its context. Its antigen is as yet unknown. The CDR3 consists of 13 residues. These data originate in a study of CXCR3-negative and CXCR3-positive naive CD8 T cells. UMI-labeled 5' RACE TRB cDNA libraries were prepared from the cells. For each CDR3 protein, TCRdb gives one entry from its re-call of the 5' RACE reads, without DNA. Its listing shows around 5,000 distinct CDR3 sequences. Study-wide findings and caveats: The TRB CDR3s that CXCR3-positive naive cells carried were more hydrophobic than those of CXCR3-negative naive cells.

The specimen sequenced was naive CXCR3+ CD8+ T cells from blood. Regarding subset: CD45RO-CCR7+CD27+CD95- naive CD8+ T cells expressing CXCR3 (TNR3+). This chain uses TRBV21-1 with TRBJ2-5. TRBV21-1 is tagged as a pseudogene. This clonotype was obtained from a human donor in good health. Some clones in this sample may be carry-over from other donors' samples. The CDR3 here is CASSKQDGETQYF.